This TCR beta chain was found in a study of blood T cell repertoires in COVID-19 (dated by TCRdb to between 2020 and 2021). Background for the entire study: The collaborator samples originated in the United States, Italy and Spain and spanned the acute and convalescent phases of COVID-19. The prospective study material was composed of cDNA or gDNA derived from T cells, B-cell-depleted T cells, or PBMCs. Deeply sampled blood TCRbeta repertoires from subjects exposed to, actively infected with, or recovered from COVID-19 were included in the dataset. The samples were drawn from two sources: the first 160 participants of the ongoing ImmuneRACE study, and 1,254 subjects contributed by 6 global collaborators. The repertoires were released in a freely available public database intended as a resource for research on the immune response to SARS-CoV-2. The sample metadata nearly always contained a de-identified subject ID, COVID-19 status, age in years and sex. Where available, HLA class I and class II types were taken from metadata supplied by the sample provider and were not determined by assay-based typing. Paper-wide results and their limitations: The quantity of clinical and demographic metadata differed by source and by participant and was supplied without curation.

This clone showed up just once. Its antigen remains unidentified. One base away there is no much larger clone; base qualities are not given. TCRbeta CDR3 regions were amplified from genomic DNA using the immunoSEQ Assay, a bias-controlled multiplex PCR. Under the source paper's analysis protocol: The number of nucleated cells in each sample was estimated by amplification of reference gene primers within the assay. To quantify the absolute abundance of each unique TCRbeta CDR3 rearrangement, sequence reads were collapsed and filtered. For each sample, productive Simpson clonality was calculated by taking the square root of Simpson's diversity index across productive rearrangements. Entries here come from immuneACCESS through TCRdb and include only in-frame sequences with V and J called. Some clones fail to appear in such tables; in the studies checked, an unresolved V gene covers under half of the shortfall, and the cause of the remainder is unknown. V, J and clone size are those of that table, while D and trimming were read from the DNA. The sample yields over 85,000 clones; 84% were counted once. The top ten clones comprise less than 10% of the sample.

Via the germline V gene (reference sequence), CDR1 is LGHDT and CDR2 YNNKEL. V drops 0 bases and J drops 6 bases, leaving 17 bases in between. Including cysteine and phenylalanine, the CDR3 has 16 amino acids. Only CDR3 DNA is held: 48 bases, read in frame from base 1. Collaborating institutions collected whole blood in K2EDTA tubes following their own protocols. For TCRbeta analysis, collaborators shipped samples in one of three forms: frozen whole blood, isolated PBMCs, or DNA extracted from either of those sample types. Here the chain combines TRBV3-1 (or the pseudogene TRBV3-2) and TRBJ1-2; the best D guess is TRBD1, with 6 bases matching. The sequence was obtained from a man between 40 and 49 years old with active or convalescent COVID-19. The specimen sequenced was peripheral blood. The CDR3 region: CASSQDGGAKADGYTF. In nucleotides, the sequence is TGTGCCAGCAGCCAAGATGGGGGGGCGAAGGCGGATGGCTACACCTTC.